Listed below are T cell receptor beta chains from one sample, sequenced in a study of cytomegalovirus exposure and HLA in healthy donors. Assay used: immunoSEQ multiplex PCR; TCRdb lists only in-frame clones, some missing. Counted here are roughly 120,000 clones, approximately 80% occurring once; the ten biggest clones make up around 5.2%. Sequenced: PBMCs. The receptors come from a man aged 50 or older in good health and CMV-seropositive. Both conserved end residues are part of each CDR3. D genes are given only for firm matches. Size is stated for part of the rows, as once, few or many counts, or as a class when the clone is expanded.

length,size,J,D,V,DNA,CDR3
16,.,TRBJ2-7,.,TRBV19,TGTGCCAGTAGTATTAACCCGACAGGCCTAACCGACGAGCAGTACTTC,CASSINPTGLTDEQYF
16,.,TRBJ1-4,.,TRBV4-2,TGTGCCAGCAGCCAGCGGCGGACGGGGATGAATGAAAAACTGTTTTTT,CASSQRRTGMNEKLFF
16,.,TRBJ1-1,.,TRBV18,TGTGCCAGCTCACCGACCACGGGGAACCATGGCACTGAAGCTTTCTTT,CASSPTTGNHGTEAFF
14,.,TRBJ1-6,.,TRBV9,TGTGCCAGCAGCCCGGTCTCCTATAATTCACCCCTCCACTTT,CASSPVSYNSPLHF
14,.,TRBJ2-5,.,TRBV11-2,TGTGCCAGCAGCCTAGATCGGGGGCAAGAGACCCAGTACTTC,CASSLDRGQETQYF
15,.,TRBJ1-1,TRBD1,TRBV7-6,TGTGCCAGCAGCCTTAGGACAGGGGCGAACACTGAAGCTTTCTTT,CASSLRTGANTEAFF
15,few,TRBJ2-2,TRBD1,TRBV10-1,TGCGCCAGCAGTTCCGGACAGGGAATCGCCGGGGAGCTGTTTTTT,CASSSGQGIAGELFF
14,.,TRBJ1-1,.,TRBV6-5,TGTGCCAGCAGTTCGACCCGGGGGACTGGGGAAGCTTTCTTT,CASSSTRGTGEAFF
14,.,TRBJ2-1,.,TRBV7-2,TGTGCCAGCAGCCCCCTAGGGGCGTACAATGAGCAGTTCTTC,CASSPLGAYNEQFF
15,.,TRBJ2-7,TRBD1,TRBV4-1,TGCGCCAGCAGCCTAGGGACAGAGGCCTCCTACGAGCAGTACTTC,CASSLGTEASYEQYF
15,.,TRBJ1-2,TRBD1,TRBV2,TGTGCCAGCACCCGAAGCCCGGGACAGGGGAATGGCTACACCTTC,CASTRSPGQGNGYTF
15,.,TRBJ1-1,.,TRBV2,TGTGCCAGCAGAGGGCGGGGGGGGGTAAACACTGAAGCTTTCTTT,CASRGRGGVNTEAFF
16,.,TRBJ1-2,TRBD1,TRBV19,TGTGCCAGTAGTAGAGCTCGACAGGGCGGTAACTATGGCTACACCTTC,CASSRARQGGNYGYTF
14,.,TRBJ1-1,TRBD1,TRBV5-1,TGCGCCAGCAGCCCCCCAACAGGCACAGGGGTCGCTTTCTTT,CASSPPTGTGVAFF
16,.,TRBJ1-1,TRBD1,TRBV6-6,TGTGCCAGCAGTTACCCTTTACTTACAGGGGACACTGAAGCTTTCTTT,CASSYPLLTGDTEAFF
17,few,TRBJ2-2,TRBD2,TRBV5-1,TGCGCCAGCAGCTTGGGGGGCAGCGGGGTGAACACCGGGGAGCTGTTTTTT,CASSLGGSGVNTGELFF
13,.,TRBJ1-1,.,TRBV6-5,TGTGCCAGCAGTGGTCGACAGGACACTGAAGCTTTCTTT,CASSGRQDTEAFF
14,.,TRBJ2-1,.,TRBV5-4,TGTGCCAGCAGCTTGGCGAGCTCCTACAATGAGCAGTTCTTC,CASSLASSYNEQFF
20,.,TRBJ2-2,TRBD2,TRBV4-1,TGCGCCAGCAGCCAAGAAGGCGGACTAGCGGGGTTCGCGAACACCGGGGAGCTGTTTTTT,CASSQEGGLAGFANTGELFF
14,few,TRBJ2-6,.,TRBV5-1,TGCGCCAGCAGCCTAGCGTCTGGGGCCAACGTCCTGACTTTC,CASSLASGANVLTF
16,few,TRBJ1-1,TRBD1,TRBV11-2,TGTGCCAGCAGCTTGGGACAGGGCGTTTTAGCCACTGAAGCTTTCTTT,CASSLGQGVLATEAFF
13,.,TRBJ2-1,TRBD1,TRBV5-1,TGCGCCAGCAGTCGCGACAGGGGTAATGAGCAGTTCTTC,CASSRDRGNEQFF
15,few,TRBJ1-5,TRBD1,TRBV6-1,TGTGCCTCCGGGGGGGTCACAGGGGGCGGGGAGCCCCAGCATTTT,CASGGVTGGGEPQHF
16,.,TRBJ1-6,.,TRBV5-4,TGTGCCAGCAGCACCTTTGGACGGGGGATCAATTCACCCCTCCACTTT,CASSTFGRGINSPLHF
13,.,TRBJ2-3,.,TRBV5-6,TGTGCCAGCAGGCGGGTTGGCACAGATACGCAGTATTTT,CASRRVGTDTQYF
13,.,TRBJ2-6,.,TRBV5-1,TGCGCCAGCAGAGAGACTGGGGCCAACGTCCTGACTTTC,CASRETGANVLTF